These 8 T cell receptor beta chains were sequenced from one sample in a study of control samples from healthy donors and cancer patients. The repertoire was sequenced with immunoSEQ multiplex PCR; TCRdb's copy has only in-frame clones and lacks some. The data contain under 200,000 clones, about 95% of them singletons. What was sequenced was PBMCs. All receptors derive from a man aged 60 to 75 with colorectal cancer.

V usage is TRBV6-1 and J usage is TRBJ2-4, with TRBD1 matching 9 bases. CDR1 is MNHNS, CDR2 SASEGT, per germline. The V segment lost 4 bases and the J segment 7 bases; nucleotides outside the gene matches: 17. This CDR3 is built from 18 residues. The CDR3 here is CASSVTFGGQGPWNIQYF. Here the CDR3 DNA reads TGTGCCAGCAGTGTAACTTTTGGTGGACAGGGGCCGTGGAACATTCAGTACTTC.

J is TRBJ1-1 and V is TRBV5-5; no clear D gene. Germline values: CDR1 SGHKS, CDR2 YYEKEE (reference sequence). Trimming pared 0 bases from V and 1 base from J, leaving 4 bases between. CDR3 length equals 13 residues. The CDR3 is CASSLGGNTEAFF. The CDR3 nucleotides read TGTGCCAGCAGCTTGGGAGGGAACACTGAAGCTTTCTTT.

The chain uses TRBV6-5 and TRBJ2-3; D remains unclear. V gave up 7 bases and J gave up 0 bases, with 8 bases separating them. Germline V gene data show CDR1 as MNHEY and CDR2 as SVGAGI. The CDR3 covers 13 residues. The CDR3 loop is CASIKESTDTQYF. In DNA, the CDR3 is TGTGCCAGCATTAAGGAGAGCACAGATACGCAGTATTTT.

This chain uses TRBV4-3 with TRBJ1-5; D not resolved. Germline assignment: CDR1 LGHNA and CDR2 YSLEER. The CDR3 extends over 13 amino acids. Trimming left V 0 bases short and J 7 bases short, with 7 bases between. The CDR3 protein is CASSQDQAQPQHF. The CDR3 DNA follows: TGCGCCAGCAGCCAAGATCAGGCCCAGCCCCAGCATTTT.

The genes are TRBV6-6 and TRBJ2-3; TRBD2 matches 10 bases. Germline V gene sequence: CDR1 MNHNY, CDR2 SVGAGI (reference sequence). CDR3 size: 16 residues. Trimming cost V 1 base and J 6 bases; bases outside gene matches: 7. Here the CDR3 DNA reads TGTGCCAGCAGTTACTTACGAAGCGGGGGGGCGGATACGCAGTATTTT. Protein product: CASSYLRSGGADTQYF.

This chain links TRBV9 with TRBJ2-1; 11 nucleotides align to TRBD2. Losses at the gene ends were 9 bases for V and 7 bases for J; bases not matched to a gene: 6. The CDR3 loop spans 13 amino acids. Germline V CDR1 and CDR2: SGDLS, YYNGEE. CDR3 residues: CANIAGGPNEQFF. As DNA, the CDR3 is TGTGCCAATATAGCGGGGGGGCCGAATGAGCAGTTCTTC.

This chain uses TRBV10-3 with TRBJ2-3; tentative D call: TRBD1 (6 bases). The V and J ends lost 6 bases and 1 base respectively, with 11 bases between them. The CDR3 has 14 residues. Germline CDR1 reads ENHRY; CDR2 reads SYGVKD. The CDR3 region is CAIRYGQRTDTQYF. The DNA of the CDR3 is TGTGCCATCAGATATGGACAGCGCACAGATACGCAGTATTTT.

In its sample, this clone was seen once. The genes are TRBV7-6 and TRBJ2-7; the D gene could be TRBD1 or TRBD2 (5 bases each). Per the germline V gene, CDR1 is SGHVS and CDR2 is FNYEAQ. Between the trimmed V and J ends, which lost 5 bases and 7 bases, there was a span of 15 bases. This CDR3 region has 13 residues. The CDR3 loop is CASSRGVEGEQYF. CDR3 bases: TGTGCCAGCAGCCGAGGGGTTGAGGGGGAGCAGTACTTC.